A selection of T cell receptor beta chains follows, all from one sample in a study of molecular identifiers for immune sequencing clone quantification. MiXCR was run by TCRdb on the PCR reads, yielding one entry per CDR3 protein. The data show about half a million distinct CDR3 sequences, with 20% to 25% seen just once and roughly 0.81% held by the top ten. Source material: naive CD8+ T cells from blood, with Jurkat cell RNA spiked in. The receptors were sampled from a human donor in good health. Some libraries in this study had Jurkat cell RNA spiked in. Both conserved end residues are part of each CDR3. D genes are given only for firm matches. Clone size is not always given. Where it is, it says once, few, many or a class for expanded clones.

>TRBJ1-1|.|.|TRBV5-1
CASSDEHSMNTEAFF
TGCGCCAGCAGCGATGAGCACTCGATGAACACTGAAGCTTTCTTT
>TRBJ2-1|few|.|TRBV2
CASSERLLYEQFF
TGTGCCAGCAGTGAAAGGTTGTTGTATGAGCAGTTCTTC
>TRBJ2-1|few|.|TRBV29-1
CSVEGDPDYNEQFF
TGCAGCGTTGAAGGGGACCCAGACTACAATGAGCAGTTCTTC
>TRBJ2-1|.|TRBD1|TRBV28
CASSTRQGDNEQFF
TGTGCCAGCAGTACCAGACAGGGTGATAATGAGCAGTTCTTC
>TRBJ2-7|many|.|TRBV5-1
CASSLAVLYEQYF
TGCGCCAGCAGCTTGGCCGTGCTCTACGAGCAGTACTTC
>TRBJ1-1|.|TRBD1|TRBV6-5
CASSYDKGAQNTEAFF
TGTGCCAGCAGTTACGACAAGGGGGCGCAGAACACTGAAGCTTTCTTT
>TRBJ1-1|.|.|TRBV5-1
CASSLGGARMNTEAFF
TGCGCCAGCAGCTTGGGCGGGGCGCGAATGAACACTGAAGCTTTCTTT
>TRBJ1-1|.|.|TRBV30
CAWSVTENAEAFF
TGTGCCTGGAGTGTGACAGAGAACGCTGAAGCTTTCTTT
>TRBJ2-7|once|TRBD1|TRBV19
CASIGTGSNDEQYF
TGTGCCAGTATTGGGACAGGGTCAAACGACGAGCAGTACTTC
>TRBJ2-5|few|.|TRBV7-9
CASSLTGTPLGETQYF
TGTGCCAGCAGCCTTACCGGGACCCCCCTTGGAGAGACCCAGTACTTC
>TRBJ2-7|.|.|TRBV4-3
CASNQDGAEPYEQYF
TGCGCCAGCAACCAAGATGGGGCAGAGCCCTACGAGCAGTACTTC
>TRBJ2-3|once|TRBD1|TRBV20-1
CSVRDRTDTQYF
TGCAGTGTTAGGGACAGAACAGATACGCAGTATTTT
>TRBJ2-3|.|TRBD2|TRBV9
CASSAGGRTYSDTQYF
TGTGCCAGCAGCGCGGGAGGAAGGACTTACTCAGATACGCAGTATTTT
>TRBJ1-1|many|.|TRBV4-1
CASSQVNMGPHTEAFF
TGCGCCAGCAGCCAAGTTAATATGGGGCCTCACACTGAAGCTTTCTTT
>TRBJ2-3|many|.|TRBV6-5
CASSLRGLGTQYF
TGTGCCAGCAGCCTCCGCGGGCTCGGTACGCAGTATTTT
>TRBJ2-7|many|.|TRBV29-1
CSVQARDSYEQYF
TGCAGCGTTCAAGCCAGAGATAGCTACGAGCAGTACTTC
>TRBJ1-5|many|TRBD1|TRBV19
CASSIGSGGVQPQHF
TGTGCCAGTAGTATAGGGTCAGGGGGAGTTCAGCCCCAGCATTTT
>TRBJ1-3|.|.|TRBV7-2
CASSSDGGSGNTIYF
TGTGCCAGCAGTTCCGACGGGGGCTCTGGAAACACCATATATTTT